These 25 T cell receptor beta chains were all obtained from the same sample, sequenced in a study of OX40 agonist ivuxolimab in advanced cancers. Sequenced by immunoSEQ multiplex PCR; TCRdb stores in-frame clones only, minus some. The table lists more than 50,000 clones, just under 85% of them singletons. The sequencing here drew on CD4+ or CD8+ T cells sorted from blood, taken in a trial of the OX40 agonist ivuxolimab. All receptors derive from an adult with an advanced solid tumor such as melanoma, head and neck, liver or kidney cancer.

The CDR3 region has the DNA TGTGCCAGCAGTTTCCTGGGGGGTGGCTATGGCTACACCTTC. Translated: CASSFLGGGYGYTF. The rearrangement joins TRBV28 to TRBJ1-2; TRBD1 might be the D (5 bases). CDR1 is MDHEN, CDR2 SYDVKM, per germline. The CDR3 runs 14 residues. The V end was cut by 3 bases, the J end by 4 bases, with 12 bases between.

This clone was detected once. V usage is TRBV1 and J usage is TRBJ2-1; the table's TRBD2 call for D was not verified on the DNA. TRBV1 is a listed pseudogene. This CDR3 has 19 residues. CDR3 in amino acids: CTSRPALTGVPPKYNEQFF. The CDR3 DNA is TGCACCAGCAGACCCGCCCTGACGGGAGTCCCTCCGAAATACAATGAGCAGTTCTTC.

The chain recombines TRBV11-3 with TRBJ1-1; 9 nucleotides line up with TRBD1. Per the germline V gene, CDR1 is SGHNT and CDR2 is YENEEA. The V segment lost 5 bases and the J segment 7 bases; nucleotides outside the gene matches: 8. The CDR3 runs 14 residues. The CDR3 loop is CASSAGQGMDEAFF. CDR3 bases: TGTGCCAGCAGCGCGGGACAGGGAATGGATGAAGCTTTCTTT. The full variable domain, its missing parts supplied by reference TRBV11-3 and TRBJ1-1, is EAGVVQSPRYKIIEKKQPVAFWCNPISGHNTLYWYLQNLGQGPELLIRYENEEAVDDSQLPKDRFSAERLKGVDSTLKIQPAELGDSAVYLCASSAGQGMDEAFFGQGTRLTVV.

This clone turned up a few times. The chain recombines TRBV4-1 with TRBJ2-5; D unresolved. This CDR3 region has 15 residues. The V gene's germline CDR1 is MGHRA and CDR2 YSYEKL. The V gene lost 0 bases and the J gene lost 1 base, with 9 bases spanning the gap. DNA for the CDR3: TGCGCCAGCAGCCAAGATGCCGGGCGCCAAGAGACCCAGTACTTC. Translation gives CASSQDAGRQETQYF.

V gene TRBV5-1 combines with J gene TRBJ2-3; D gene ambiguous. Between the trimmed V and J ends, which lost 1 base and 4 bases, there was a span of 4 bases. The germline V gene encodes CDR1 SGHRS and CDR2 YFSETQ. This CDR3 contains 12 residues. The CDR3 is CASSLQPDTQYF. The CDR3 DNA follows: TGCGCCAGCAGCTTGCAGCCAGATACGCAGTATTTT. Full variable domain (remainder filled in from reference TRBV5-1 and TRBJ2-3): KAGVTQTPRYLIKTRGQQVTLSCSPISGHRSVSWYQQTPGQGLQFLFEYFSETQRNKGNFPGRFSGRQFSNSRSEMNVSTLELGDSALYLCASSLQPDTQYFGPGTRLTVL.

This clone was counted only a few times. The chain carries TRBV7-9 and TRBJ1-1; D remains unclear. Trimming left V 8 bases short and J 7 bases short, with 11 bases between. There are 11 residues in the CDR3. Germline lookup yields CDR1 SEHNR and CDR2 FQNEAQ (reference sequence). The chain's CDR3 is CASGGVGEAFF. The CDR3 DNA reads TGTGCCAGCGGTGGGGTAGGTGAAGCTTTCTTT.

The CDR3 loop is CASSQERGRGAKNIQYF. The CDR3 DNA is TGCGCCAGCAGCCAAGAAAGGGGACGAGGGGCCAAAAACATTCAGTACTTC. The rearrangement uses TRBV4-1 and TRBJ2-4; D could derive from TRBD1 or TRBD2 (5 bases each). The germline V and J ends were trimmed by 0 bases and 1 base, with 13 bases remaining between them. The CDR3 totals 17 residues. CDR1 is MGHRA and CDR2 is YSYEKL in the germline V gene.

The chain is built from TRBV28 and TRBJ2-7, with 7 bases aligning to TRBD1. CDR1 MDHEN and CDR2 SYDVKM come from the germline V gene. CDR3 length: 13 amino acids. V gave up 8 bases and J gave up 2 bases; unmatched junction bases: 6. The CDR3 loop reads CASGPGQPYEQYF. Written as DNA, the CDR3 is TGTGCCAGCGGACCGGGACAGCCCTACGAGCAGTACTTC.

The CDR3 DNA is TGCGCCAGCAGGCTGGTAGCGGGAGGAGAAAACGAGCAGTACTTC. Translated, it gives CASRLVAGGENEQYF. The chain has TRBV4-3 and TRBJ2-5; TRBD2 matches at 10 bases. The DNA end is more similar to TRBJ2-7, so the J call may be wrong. The germline gives CDR1 LGHNA, CDR2 YSLEER. This CDR3 region has 15 residues.

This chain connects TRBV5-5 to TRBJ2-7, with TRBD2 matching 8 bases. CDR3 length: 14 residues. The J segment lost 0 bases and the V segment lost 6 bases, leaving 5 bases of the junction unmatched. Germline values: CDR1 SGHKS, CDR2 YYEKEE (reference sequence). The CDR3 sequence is CASILAGSSYEQYF. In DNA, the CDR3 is TGTGCCAGCATCTTAGCGGGGAGCTCCTACGAGCAGTACTTC.

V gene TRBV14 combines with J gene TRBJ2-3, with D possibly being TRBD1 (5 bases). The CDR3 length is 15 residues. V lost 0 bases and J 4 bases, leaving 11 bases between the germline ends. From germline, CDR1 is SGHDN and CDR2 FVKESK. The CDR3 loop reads CASSQDQDKPDTQYF. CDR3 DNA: TGTGCCAGCAGCCAAGACCAGGACAAACCAGATACGCAGTATTTT.

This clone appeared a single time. The CDR3 region is CASRRSWVRPYEQYF. DNA of the CDR3: TGTGCCAGCAGACGATCCTGGGTCAGGCCCTACGAGCAGTACTTC. The J gene is TRBJ2-5, the V gene TRBV2; D is unresolved. The DNA end lines up better with TRBJ2-7; the J call may be wrong. The CDR3 loop spans 15 amino acids. Germline V gene data show CDR1 as SNHLY and CDR2 as FYNNEI.

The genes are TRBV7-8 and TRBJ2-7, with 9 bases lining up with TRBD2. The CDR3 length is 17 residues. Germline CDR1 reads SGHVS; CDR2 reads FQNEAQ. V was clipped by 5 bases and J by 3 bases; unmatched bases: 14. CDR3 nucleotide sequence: TGTGCCAGCAGCCCCCGTAGGGTGAGCGGGAGGAGCTACGAGCAGTACTTC. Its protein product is CASSPRRVSGRSYEQYF.

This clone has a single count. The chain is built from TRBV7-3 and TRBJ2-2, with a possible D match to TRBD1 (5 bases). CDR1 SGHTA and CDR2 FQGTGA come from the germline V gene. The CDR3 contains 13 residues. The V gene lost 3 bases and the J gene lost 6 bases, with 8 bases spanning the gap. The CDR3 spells CASSLSGPGELFF. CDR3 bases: TGTGCCAGCAGCTTGTCAGGGCCCGGGGAGCTGTTTTTT.

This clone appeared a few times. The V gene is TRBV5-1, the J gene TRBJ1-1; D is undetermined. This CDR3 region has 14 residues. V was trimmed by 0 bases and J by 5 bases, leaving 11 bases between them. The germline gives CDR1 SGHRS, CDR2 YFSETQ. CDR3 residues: CASSLGLGETEAFF. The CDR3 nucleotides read TGCGCCAGCAGCTTGGGGTTAGGAGAAACTGAAGCTTTCTTT. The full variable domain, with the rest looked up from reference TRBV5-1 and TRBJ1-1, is KAGVTQTPRYLIKTRGQQVTLSCSPISGHRSVSWYQQTPGQGLQFLFEYFSETQRNKGNFPGRFSGRQFSNSRSEMNVSTLELGDSALYLCASSLGLGETEAFFGQGTRLTVV.

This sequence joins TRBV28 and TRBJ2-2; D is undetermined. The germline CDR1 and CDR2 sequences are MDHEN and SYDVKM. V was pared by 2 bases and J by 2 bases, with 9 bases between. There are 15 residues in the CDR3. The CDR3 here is CASSLLGSNTGELFF. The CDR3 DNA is TGTGCCAGCAGTTTACTCGGGTCCAACACCGGGGAGCTGTTTTTT.

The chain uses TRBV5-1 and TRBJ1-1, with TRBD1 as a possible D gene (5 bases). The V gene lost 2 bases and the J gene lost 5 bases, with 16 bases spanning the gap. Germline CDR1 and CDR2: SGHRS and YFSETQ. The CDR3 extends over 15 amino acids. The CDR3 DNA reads TGCGCCAGCAGCTTTAACAGGATTGGTGGGACTGAAGCTTTCTTT. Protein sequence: CASSFNRIGGTEAFF.

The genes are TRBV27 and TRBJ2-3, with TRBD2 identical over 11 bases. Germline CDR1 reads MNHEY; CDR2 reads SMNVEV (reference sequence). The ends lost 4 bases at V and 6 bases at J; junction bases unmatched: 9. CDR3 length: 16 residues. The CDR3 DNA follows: TGTGCCAGCAGTTCGGGACTAGCGGACGGCCGGGATACGCAGTATTTT. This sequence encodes CASSSGLADGRDTQYF.

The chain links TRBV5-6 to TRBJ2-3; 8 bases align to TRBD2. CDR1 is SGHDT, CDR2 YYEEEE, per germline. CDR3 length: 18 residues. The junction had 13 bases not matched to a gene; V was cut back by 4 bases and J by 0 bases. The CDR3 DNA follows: TGTGCCAGCAGCGTGAAACTTGAGACTAGCGTTAGCACAGATACGCAGTATTTT. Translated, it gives CASSVKLETSVSTDTQYF.

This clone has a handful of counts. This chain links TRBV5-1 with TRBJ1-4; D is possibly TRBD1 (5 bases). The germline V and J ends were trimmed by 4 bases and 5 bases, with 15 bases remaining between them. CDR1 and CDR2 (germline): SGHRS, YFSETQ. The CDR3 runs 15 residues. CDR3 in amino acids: CASSAWDGENEKLFF. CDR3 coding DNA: TGCGCCAGCAGCGCCTGGGACGGCGAGAATGAAAAACTGTTTTTT.

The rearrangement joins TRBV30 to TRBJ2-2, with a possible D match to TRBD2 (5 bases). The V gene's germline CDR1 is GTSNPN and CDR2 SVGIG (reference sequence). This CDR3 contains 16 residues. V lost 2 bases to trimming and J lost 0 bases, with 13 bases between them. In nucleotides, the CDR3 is TGTGCCTGGAGTATCCCGGGGAGCGCGAACACCGGGGAGCTGTTTTTT. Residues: CAWSIPGSANTGELFF.

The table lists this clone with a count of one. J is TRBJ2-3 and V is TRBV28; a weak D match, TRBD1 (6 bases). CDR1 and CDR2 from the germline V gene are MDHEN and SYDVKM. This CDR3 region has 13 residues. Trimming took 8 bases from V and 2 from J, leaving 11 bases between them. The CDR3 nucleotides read TGTGCCAGCGAAACAGGGAACACAGATACGCAGTATTTT. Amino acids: CASETGNTDTQYF.

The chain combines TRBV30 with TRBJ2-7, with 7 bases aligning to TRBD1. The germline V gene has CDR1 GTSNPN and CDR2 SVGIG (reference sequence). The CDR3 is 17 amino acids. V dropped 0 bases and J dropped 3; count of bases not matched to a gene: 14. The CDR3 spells CAWSVHSGTGQDYEQYF. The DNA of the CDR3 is TGTGCCTGGAGTGTACACTCCGGGACCGGACAGGACTACGAGCAGTACTTC.

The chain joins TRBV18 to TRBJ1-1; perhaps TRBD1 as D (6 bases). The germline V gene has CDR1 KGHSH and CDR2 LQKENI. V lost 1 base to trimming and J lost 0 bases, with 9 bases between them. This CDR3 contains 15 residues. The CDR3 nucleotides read TGTGCCAGCTCACCACTTGGGGGCATGAACACTGAAGCTTTCTTT. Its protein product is CASSPLGGMNTEAFF.

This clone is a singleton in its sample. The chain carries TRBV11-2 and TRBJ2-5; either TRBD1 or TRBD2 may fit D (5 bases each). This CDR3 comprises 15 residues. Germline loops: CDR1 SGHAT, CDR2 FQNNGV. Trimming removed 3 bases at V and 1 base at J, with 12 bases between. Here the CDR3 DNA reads TGTGCCAGCAGCTTGGGGATGGGGACCCAAGAGACCCAGTACTTC. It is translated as CASSLGMGTQETQYF.